This is a list of T cell receptor beta chains from one sample in a study of T-cell reconstitution after alpha-beta-depleted transplantation in children. TCRdb re-derived calls from the PCR reads in MiXCR, one entry per CDR3 protein. This table holds 300,000 to 350,000 distinct CDR3 sequences, around 15% found once. The starting material was PBMCs, mostly from graft donor cells, obtained 360 days after TCRalphabeta/CD19-depleted stem cell transplant. The receptors were sampled from a male patient under 10 years old who had a stem cell transplant for acute lymphoblastic leukemia, so the T cells may come from the graft donor. Each CDR3 is given with its conserved first and last residue. The D gene is left open where the match is weak. A row's size may be missing; if present it is once, few, many or a size class.

CDR3nt	CDR3aa	abundance	d_gene	v_gene	j_gene
TGCAGTGCTCCTCAGGGACTAGCGGGAGTCCCCAGGGAGCTGTTTTTT	CSAPQGLAGVPRELFF	.	TRBD2	TRBV20-1	TRBJ2-2
TGTGCCAGCAGCCCTTTGGGGGGGGGTACGAACACTGAAGCTTTCTTT	CASSPLGGGTNTEAFF	.	.	TRBV6-1	TRBJ1-1
TGCGCCAGCAGCCAAGATCGGTCCGGGGTGGGGTACGAGCAGTACTTC	CASSQDRSGVGYEQYF	.	.	TRBV4-3	TRBJ2-7
TGTGCCATCAGTACACTAGCGGGAGTTGGAGATACGCAGTATTTT	CAISTLAGVGDTQYF	few	TRBD2	TRBV10-3	TRBJ2-3
TGTGCCAGCAGCCAAGATTTCGGGACAGGACGCTCCGGAAAGTTTTTT	CASSQDFGTGRSGKFF	few	TRBD1	TRBV4-2	TRBJ1-4
TGTGCCAGCATGAACGGACTTCGGACTCAAAACATTCAGTACTTC	CASMNGLRTQNIQYF	few	.	TRBV2	TRBJ2-4
TGCAGCGTCGGACTAGGGAACACCGGGGAGCTGTTTTTT	CSVGLGNTGELFF	many	TRBD2	TRBV29-1	TRBJ2-2
TGCGCCAGCAGTGGGGCTAGCGGGATTCCTGGGAATGAGCAGTTCTTC	CASSGASGIPGNEQFF	few	TRBD2	TRBV5-1	TRBJ2-1
TGTGCCAGCAGCCCCCTAGCGGGAGCGAACACCGGGGAGCTGTTTTTT	CASSPLAGANTGELFF	.	TRBD2	TRBV5-5	TRBJ2-2
TGTGCCAGCAGCTCCCCGGGACTGATAGAGACCCAGTACTTC	CASSSPGLIETQYF	once	.	TRBV7-3	TRBJ2-5
TGCGCCAGCAGCTCCGACTATTCCTACAATGAGCAGTTCTTC	CASSSDYSYNEQFF	.	.	TRBV5-1	TRBJ2-1
TGTGCCTGGAGTGCGGGTGGACCTGGGGAGACCCAGTACTTC	CAWSAGGPGETQYF	.	.	TRBV30	TRBJ2-5
TGCAGCGTTGTGCAGGACAGGGGGTCCTCTGGAAACACCATATATTTT	CSVVQDRGSSGNTIYF	many	TRBD1	TRBV29-1	TRBJ1-3
TGTGCCATCCTAGACAGGGTGGCAAACGAGCAGTACTTC	CAILDRVANEQYF	few	TRBD1	TRBV10-3	TRBJ2-7
TGCGCCAGCAGCCAAGTAATGGGGACTAGCGGGAGTCCTTCCTACGAGCAGTACTTC	CASSQVMGTSGSPSYEQYF	.	TRBD2	TRBV4-1	TRBJ2-7
TGTGCCAGCAGTTACGGGCTAGCGGGATTTACGTACAATGAGCAGTTCTTC	CASSYGLAGFTYNEQFF	many	TRBD2	TRBV6-2/TRBV6-3	TRBJ2-1
TGTGCCAGCAGCCAGCCCGGGTTTGATTTCGATGAGCAGTTCTTC	CASSQPGFDFDEQFF	.	.	TRBV3-1	TRBJ2-1
TGTGCCACCAGTGTTACAGGGACAGATACGCAGTATTTT	CATSVTGTDTQYF	few	.	TRBV24-1	TRBJ2-3
TGTGCCACCAGTGATTTGGGGCTAGCCGAGACCGGGGAGCTGTTTTTT	CATSDLGLAETGELFF	few	.	TRBV24-1	TRBJ2-2
TGTGCCAGCAGCCCGGACGGGCTCGGGGGGGAGCTGTTTTTT	CASSPDGLGGELFF	few	.	TRBV4-2	TRBJ2-2
TGTGCCAGCAGTTCTCACGACAGGGACAATGAGCAGTTCTTC	CASSSHDRDNEQFF	.	TRBD1	TRBV12-3/TRBV12-4	TRBJ2-1
TGCAGTGCAATAGGTGGGGGGGTCAAAGAGACCCAGTACTTC	CSAIGGGVKETQYF	many	TRBD2	TRBV20-1	TRBJ2-5
TGTGCCAGCAGTTCGCCCGGGACACCGGGCAATCAGCCCCAGCATTTT	CASSSPGTPGNQPQHF	many	.	TRBV6-5	TRBJ1-5
TGTGCCAGCAGTTTCCGGACAGGGCCAACTAATGAAAAACTGTTTTTT	CASSFRTGPTNEKLFF	.	TRBD1	TRBV6-2/TRBV6-3	TRBJ1-4
TGTGCCAGCATCCTCGGACTTCCCACAGATACGCAGTATTTT	CASILGLPTDTQYF	many	.	TRBV12-3/TRBV12-4	TRBJ2-3
TGTGCCAGGGGACCAGCGGGAGGTTCCCCCTACGAGCAGTACTTC	CARGPAGGSPYEQYF	few	TRBD2	TRBV2	TRBJ2-7
TGTGCCAGCAGCTCCTCCGGGACTAGCGGGGTTTACAATGAGCAGTTCTTC	CASSSSGTSGVYNEQFF	once	TRBD2	TRBV7-3	TRBJ2-1
TGTGCCAGCAGTTCGGGAGGGGACAAAGGTAACAGCGTGACTAGACCGTCATACTCCTACGAGCAGTACTTC	CASSSGGDKGNSVTRPSYSYEQYF	.	TRBD2	TRBV6-7	TRBJ2-7
TGCGCCAGCAGCGGAGCTAGCGGGCGCACAGATACGCAGTATTTT	CASSGASGRTDTQYF	.	TRBD2	TRBV5-1	TRBJ2-3